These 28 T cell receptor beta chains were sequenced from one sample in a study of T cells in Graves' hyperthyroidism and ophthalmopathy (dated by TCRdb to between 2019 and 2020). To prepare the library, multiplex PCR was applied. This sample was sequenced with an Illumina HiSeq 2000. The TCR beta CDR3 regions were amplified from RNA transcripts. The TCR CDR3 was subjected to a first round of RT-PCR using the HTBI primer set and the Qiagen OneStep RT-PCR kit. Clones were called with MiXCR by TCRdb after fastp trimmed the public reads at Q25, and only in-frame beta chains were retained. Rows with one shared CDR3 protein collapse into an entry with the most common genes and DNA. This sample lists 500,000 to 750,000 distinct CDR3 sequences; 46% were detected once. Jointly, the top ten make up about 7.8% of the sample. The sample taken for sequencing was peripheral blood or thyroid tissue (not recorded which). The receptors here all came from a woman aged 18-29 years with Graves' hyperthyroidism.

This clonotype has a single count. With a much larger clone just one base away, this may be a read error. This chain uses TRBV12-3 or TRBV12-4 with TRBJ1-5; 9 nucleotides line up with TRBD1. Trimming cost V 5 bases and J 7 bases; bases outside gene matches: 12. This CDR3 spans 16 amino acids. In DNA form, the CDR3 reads TGTGCCAGCAGTCCCCATCCGGGACAGGGTAGCCAGCCCCAGCATTTT. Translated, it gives CASSPHPGQGSQPQHF.

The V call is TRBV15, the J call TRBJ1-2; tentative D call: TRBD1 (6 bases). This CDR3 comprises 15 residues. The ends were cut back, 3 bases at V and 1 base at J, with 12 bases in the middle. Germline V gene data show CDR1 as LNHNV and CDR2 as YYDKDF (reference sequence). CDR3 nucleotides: TGTGCCACCAGCAGCGGGGGGCCCCTTAACTATGGCTACACCTTC. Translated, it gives CATSSGGPLNYGYTF.

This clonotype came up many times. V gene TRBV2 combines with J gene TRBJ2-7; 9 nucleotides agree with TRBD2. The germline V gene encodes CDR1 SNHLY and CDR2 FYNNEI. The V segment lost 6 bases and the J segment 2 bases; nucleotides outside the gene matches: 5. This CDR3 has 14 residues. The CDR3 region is CASRAGLAAYEQYF. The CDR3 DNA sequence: TGTGCCAGCAGGGCGGGACTAGCCGCCTACGAGCAGTACTTC.

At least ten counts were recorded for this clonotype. CDR3 coding DNA: TGCAGCGTTGATTATTCAGGGATAAACACTGAAGCTTTCTTT. Its translation: CSVDYSGINTEAFF. V and J are TRBV29-1 and TRBJ1-1; a possible D gene is TRBD1 (5 bases). Germline CDR1 and CDR2: SQVTM and ANQGSEA. The CDR3 spans 14 residues. Trimming pared 3 bases from V and 2 bases from J, leaving 13 bases between.

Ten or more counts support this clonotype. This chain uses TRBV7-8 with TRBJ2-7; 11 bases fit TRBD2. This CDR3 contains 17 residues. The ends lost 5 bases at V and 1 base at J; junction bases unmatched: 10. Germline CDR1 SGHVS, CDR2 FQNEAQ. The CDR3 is CASSPTSLAGVSYEQYF. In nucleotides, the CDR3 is TGTGCCAGCAGCCCCACATCACTAGCGGGAGTTTCCTACGAGCAGTACTTC.

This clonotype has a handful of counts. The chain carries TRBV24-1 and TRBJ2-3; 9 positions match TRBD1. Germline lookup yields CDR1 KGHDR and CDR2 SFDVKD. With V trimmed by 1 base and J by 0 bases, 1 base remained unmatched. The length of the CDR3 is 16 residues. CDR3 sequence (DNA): TGTGCCACCAGTGATTTTGGGACAGGGAGCACAGATACGCAGTATTTT. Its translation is CATSDFGTGSTDTQYF.

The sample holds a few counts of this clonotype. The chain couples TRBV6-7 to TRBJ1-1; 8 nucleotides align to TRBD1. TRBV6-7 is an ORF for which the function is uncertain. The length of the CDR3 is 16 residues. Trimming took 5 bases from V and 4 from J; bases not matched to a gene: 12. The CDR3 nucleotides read TGTGCCAGCAGTGCCAACAGGGGGGAGACGGGCACTGAAGCTTTCTTT. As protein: CASSANRGETGTEAFF.

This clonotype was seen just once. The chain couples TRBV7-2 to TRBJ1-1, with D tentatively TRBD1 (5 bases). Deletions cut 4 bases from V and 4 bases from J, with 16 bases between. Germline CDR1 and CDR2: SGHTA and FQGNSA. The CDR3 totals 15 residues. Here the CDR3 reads CASSSGTSVGTEAFF. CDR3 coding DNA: TGTGCCAGCAGCTCCGGGACTAGCGTCGGCACTGAAGCTTTCTTT. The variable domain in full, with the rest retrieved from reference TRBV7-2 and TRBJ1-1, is GAGVSQSPSNKVTEKGKDVELRCDPISGHTALYWYRQSLGQGLEFLIYFQGNSAPDKSGLPSDRFSAERTGGSVSTLTIQRTQQEDSAVYLCASSSGTSVGTEAFFGQGTRLTVV.

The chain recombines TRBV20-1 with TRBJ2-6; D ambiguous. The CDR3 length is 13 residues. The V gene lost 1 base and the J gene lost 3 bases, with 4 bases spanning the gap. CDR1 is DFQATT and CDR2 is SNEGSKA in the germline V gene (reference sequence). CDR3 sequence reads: CSARGLGANVLTF. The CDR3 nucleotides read TGCAGTGCTAGAGGCCTTGGGGCCAACGTCCTGACTTTC.

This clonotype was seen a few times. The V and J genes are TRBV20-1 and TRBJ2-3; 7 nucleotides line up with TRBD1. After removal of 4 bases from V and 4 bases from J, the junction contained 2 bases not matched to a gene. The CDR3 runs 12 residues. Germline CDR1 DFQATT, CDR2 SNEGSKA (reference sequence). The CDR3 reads CSANDRADTQYF. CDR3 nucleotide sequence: TGCAGTGCTAACGACAGGGCAGATACGCAGTATTTT.

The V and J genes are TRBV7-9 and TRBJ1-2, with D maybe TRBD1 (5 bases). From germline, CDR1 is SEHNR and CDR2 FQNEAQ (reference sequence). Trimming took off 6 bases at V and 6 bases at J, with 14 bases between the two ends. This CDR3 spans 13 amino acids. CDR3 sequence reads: CASSRQGDDGYTF. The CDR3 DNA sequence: TGTGCCAGCAGTAGGCAGGGAGACGATGGCTACACCTTC.

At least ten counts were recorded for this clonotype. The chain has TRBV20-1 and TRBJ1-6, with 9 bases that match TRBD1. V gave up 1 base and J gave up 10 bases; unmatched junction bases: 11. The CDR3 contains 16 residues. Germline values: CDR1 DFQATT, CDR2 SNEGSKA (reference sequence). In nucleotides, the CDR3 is TGCAGTGCTAGAGGCCCCGACAGGGGGGTCGGCTCACCCCTCCACTTT. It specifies CSARGPDRGVGSPLHF.

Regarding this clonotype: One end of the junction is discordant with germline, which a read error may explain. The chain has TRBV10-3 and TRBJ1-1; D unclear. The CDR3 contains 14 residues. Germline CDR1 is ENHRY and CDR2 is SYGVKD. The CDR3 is CAIRGNNLNTEAFF. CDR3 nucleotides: TGTGCCATCAGGGGGAACAATCTGAACACTGAGGCTTTCTTT.

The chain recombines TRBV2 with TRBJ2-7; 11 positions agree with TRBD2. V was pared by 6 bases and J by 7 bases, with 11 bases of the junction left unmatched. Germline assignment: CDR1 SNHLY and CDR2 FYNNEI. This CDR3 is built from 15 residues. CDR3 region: CASSHPSGGFNEQYF. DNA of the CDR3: TGTGCCAGCAGCCACCCTAGCGGGGGGTTCAATGAGCAGTACTTC.

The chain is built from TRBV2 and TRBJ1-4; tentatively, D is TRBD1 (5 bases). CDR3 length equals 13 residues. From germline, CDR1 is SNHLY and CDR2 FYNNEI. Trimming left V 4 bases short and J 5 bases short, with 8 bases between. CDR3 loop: CASSGGSNEKLFF. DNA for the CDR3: TGTGCCAGCAGTGGGGGCAGCAATGAAAAACTGTTTTTT.

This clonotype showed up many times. This CDR3 is CASSRSGAEETQYF. CDR3 DNA sequence: TGTGCCAGCAGCCGGTCGGGAGCAGAGGAGACCCAGTACTTC. This chain uses TRBV12-3 or TRBV12-4 with TRBJ2-5; D may be TRBD2 (6 bases). This CDR3 region has 14 residues. Between the trimmed V and J ends, which lost 6 bases and 5 bases, there was a span of 16 bases.

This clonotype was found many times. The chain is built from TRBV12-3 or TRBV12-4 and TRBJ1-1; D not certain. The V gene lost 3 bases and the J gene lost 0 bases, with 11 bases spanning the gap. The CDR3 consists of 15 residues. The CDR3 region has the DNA TGTGCCAGCAGTTTTTACGGGTCTTTGAACACTGAAGCTTTCTTT. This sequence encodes CASSFYGSLNTEAFF.

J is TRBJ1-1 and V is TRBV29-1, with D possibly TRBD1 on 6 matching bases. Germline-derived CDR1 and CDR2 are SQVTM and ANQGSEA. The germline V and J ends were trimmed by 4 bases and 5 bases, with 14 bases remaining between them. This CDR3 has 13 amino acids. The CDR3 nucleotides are TGCAGCGTTGGAACAGGGATAGGGACTGAAGCTTTCTTT. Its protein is CSVGTGIGTEAFF.

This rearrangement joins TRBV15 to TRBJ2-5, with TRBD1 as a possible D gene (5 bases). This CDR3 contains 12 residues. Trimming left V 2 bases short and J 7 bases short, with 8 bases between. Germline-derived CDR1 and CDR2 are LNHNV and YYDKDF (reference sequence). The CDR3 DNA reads TGTGCCACCAGCAGATCAACAGGGACCCAGTACTTC. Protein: CATSRSTGTQYF.

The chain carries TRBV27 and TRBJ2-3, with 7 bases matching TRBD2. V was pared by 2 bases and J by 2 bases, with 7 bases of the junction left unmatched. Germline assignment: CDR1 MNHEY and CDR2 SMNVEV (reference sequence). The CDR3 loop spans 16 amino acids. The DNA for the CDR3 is TGTGCCAGCAGTTTAGAGCGGGAACTATACACAGATACGCAGTATTTT. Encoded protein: CASSLERELYTDTQYF.

The CDR3 sequence is CASSQGLAGMSGELFF. DNA for the CDR3: TGCGCCAGCAGCCAAGGACTAGCGGGAATGAGCGGGGAGCTGTTTTTT. This chain uses TRBV4-1 with TRBJ2-2, with 11 bases identical to TRBD2. The ends lost 1 base at V and 7 bases at J; junction bases unmatched: 5. The CDR3 has 16 amino acids. The germline CDR1 and CDR2 sequences are MGHRA and YSYEKL.

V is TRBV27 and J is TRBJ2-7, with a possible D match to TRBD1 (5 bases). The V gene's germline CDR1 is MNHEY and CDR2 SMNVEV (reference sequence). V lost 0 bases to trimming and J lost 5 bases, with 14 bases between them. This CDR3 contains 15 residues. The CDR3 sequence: CASSLSGAGIDEQYF. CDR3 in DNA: TGTGCCAGCAGTTTATCGGGTGCAGGGATAGACGAGCAGTACTTC.

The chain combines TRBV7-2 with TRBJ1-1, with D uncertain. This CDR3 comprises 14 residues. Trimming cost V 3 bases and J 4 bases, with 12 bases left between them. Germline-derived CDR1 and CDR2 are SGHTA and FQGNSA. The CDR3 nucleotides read TGTGCCAGCAGCTTCCCGCTCGATGGCACTGAAGCTTTCTTT. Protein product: CASSFPLDGTEAFF.

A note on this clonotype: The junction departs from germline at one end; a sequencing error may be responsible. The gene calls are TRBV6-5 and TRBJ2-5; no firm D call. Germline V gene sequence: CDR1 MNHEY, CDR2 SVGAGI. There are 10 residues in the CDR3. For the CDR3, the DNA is TGTGCCAGCAGCTTAGAGGCCGCTGTCTTC. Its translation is CASSLEAAVF.

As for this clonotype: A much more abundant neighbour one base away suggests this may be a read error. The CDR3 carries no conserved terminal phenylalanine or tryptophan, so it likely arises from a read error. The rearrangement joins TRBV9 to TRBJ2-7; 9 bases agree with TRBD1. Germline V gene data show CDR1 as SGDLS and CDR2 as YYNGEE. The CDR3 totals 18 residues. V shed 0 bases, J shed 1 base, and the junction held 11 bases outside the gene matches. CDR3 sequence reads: CASSVEAGQGPLSYEQYL. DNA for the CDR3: TGTGCCAGCAGCGTAGAGGCGGGACAGGGCCCCCTGTCCTACGAGCAGTACCTC.

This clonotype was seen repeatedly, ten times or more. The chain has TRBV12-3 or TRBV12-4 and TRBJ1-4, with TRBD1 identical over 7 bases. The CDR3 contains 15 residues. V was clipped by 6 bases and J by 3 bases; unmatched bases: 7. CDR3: CASRPQGIANEKLFF. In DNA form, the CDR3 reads TGTGCCAGCAGACCACAGGGGATAGCTAATGAAAAACTGTTTTTT.

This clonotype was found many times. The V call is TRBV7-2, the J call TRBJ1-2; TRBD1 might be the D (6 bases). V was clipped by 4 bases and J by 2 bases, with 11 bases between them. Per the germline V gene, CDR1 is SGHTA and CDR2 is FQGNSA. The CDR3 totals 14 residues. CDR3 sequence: CASSSGHLNYGYTF. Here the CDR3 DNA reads TGTGCCAGCAGCTCGGGACACCTGAACTATGGCTACACCTTC. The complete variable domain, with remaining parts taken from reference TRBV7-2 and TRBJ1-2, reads GAGVSQSPSNKVTEKGKDVELRCDPISGHTALYWYRQSLGQGLEFLIYFQGNSAPDKSGLPSDRFSAERTGGSVSTLTIQRTQQEDSAVYLCASSSGHLNYGYTFGSGTRLTVV.

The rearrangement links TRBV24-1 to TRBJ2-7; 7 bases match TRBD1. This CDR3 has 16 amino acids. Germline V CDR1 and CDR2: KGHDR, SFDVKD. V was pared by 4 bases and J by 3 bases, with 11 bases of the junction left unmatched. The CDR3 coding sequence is TGTGCCACCAGTGAAACCGGGACAGATGATCACTACGAGCAGTACTTC. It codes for CATSETGTDDHYEQYF.